The 8 T cell receptor beta chains listed next were all sequenced from one sample in a study of shared clonotypes between healthy human individuals. Sequencing was performed with immunoSEQ multiplex PCR; in TCRdb, only in-frame clones are kept and a portion is missing. This table has roughly 480,000 clones, 70% to 85% appearing once. Specimen: PBMCs. These receptors came from a woman between 40 and 50 years old in good health. Some clones in this sample may be carry-over from other donors' samples.

This chain joins TRBV7-9 and TRBJ2-1, with 13 bases matching TRBD2. The CDR3 is made up of 15 amino acids. Germline assignment: CDR1 SEHNR and CDR2 FQNEAQ (reference sequence). Trimming at V came to 5 bases and at J to 7 bases, leaving 5 bases not matched to a gene. CDR3 protein: CASSTSGRAFNEQFF. In nucleotides, the CDR3 is TGTGCCAGCAGCACTAGCGGGAGGGCCTTTAATGAGCAGTTCTTC.

The V and J genes are TRBV7-2 and TRBJ1-1; D ambiguous. V dropped 4 bases and J dropped 4 bases, with 13 bases sitting between them. Germline CDR1 is SGHTA and CDR2 is FQGNSA. The length of the CDR3 is 14 residues. Here the CDR3 DNA reads TGTGCCAGCAGCTCCCGACCCTGGAGCACTGAAGCTTTCTTT. Encoded protein: CASSSRPWSTEAFF.

This chain connects TRBV7-3 to TRBJ2-1; D ambiguous. Germline CDR1 SGHTA, CDR2 FQGTGA. V was shortened by 2 bases and J by 0 bases, with 11 bases between the two germline ends. The CDR3 runs 16 residues. This CDR3 reads CASSLEDGSSYNEQFF. DNA of the CDR3: TGTGCCAGCAGCTTAGAGGACGGAAGCTCCTACAATGAGCAGTTCTTC. Full variable domain (missing parts from reference TRBV7-3 and TRBJ2-1): GAGVSQTPSNKVTEKGKYVELRCDPISGHTALYWYRQSLGQGPEFLIYFQGTGAADDSGLPNDRFFAVRPEGSVSTLKIQRTERGDSAVYLCASSLEDGSSYNEQFFGPGTRLTVL.

This chain uses TRBV2 with TRBJ2-6, with unresolved D. V was pared by 7 bases and J by 2 bases, with 6 bases between. The CDR3 loop spans 13 amino acids. Germline V gene sequence: CDR1 SNHLY, CDR2 FYNNEI. The CDR3 region has the DNA TGTGCCAGCAATTTGGCTGGGGCCAACGTCCTGACTTTC. This encodes CASNLAGANVLTF.

V gene TRBV27 combines with J gene TRBJ1-5, with D maybe TRBD1 (5 bases). CDR3 length: 14 amino acids. Per germline, CDR1 MNHEY and CDR2 SMNVEV (reference sequence). Trimming took off 5 bases at V and 1 base at J, with 9 bases between the two ends. CDR3 nucleotide sequence: TGTGCCAGCAGTAACGGGGGAAGCAATCAGCCCCAGCATTTT. Amino acids: CASSNGGSNQPQHF.

This chain links TRBV19 with TRBJ1-1; D uncertain. Trimming removed 5 bases from V and 8 bases from J, with 9 bases in between. The CDR3 has 11 residues. Germline values: CDR1 LNHDA, CDR2 SQIVND (reference sequence). In DNA form, the CDR3 reads TGTGCCAGTAGTGCGGCACACGAAGCTTTCTTT. Translating gives CASSAAHEAFF.

The chain has TRBV7-9 and TRBJ1-5, with D tentatively TRBD1 (5 bases). The CDR3 consists of 14 residues. Trimming took off 5 bases at V and 3 bases at J, with 11 bases between the two ends. Germline CDR1 reads SEHNR; CDR2 reads FQNEAQ (reference sequence). CDR3: CASSLDSHNQPQHF. In DNA form, the CDR3 reads TGTGCCAGCAGCCTTGACAGCCACAATCAGCCCCAGCATTTT.

This chain links TRBV2 with TRBJ1-2; 9 bases are a match to TRBD1. J lost 7 bases, V lost 4 bases, and 4 bases had no gene match. The CDR3 runs to 13 residues. Germline V gene lookup returns CDR1 SNHLY and CDR2 FYNNEI. The CDR3 is CASSAGQGFGYTF. The CDR3 coding sequence is TGTGCCAGCAGTGCGGGACAGGGCTTTGGCTACACCTTC.